This T cell receptor (beta chain) was captured by sequencing in a study of liver allograft versus peripheral blood T cells. Background on the study: Within transplanted livers, the T cell receptor repertoires were examined and compared against the repertoires present in the peripheral blood of liver transplant recipients. Study findings and constraints: Within liver allografts, T cell receptor repertoires were reportedly different from those in peripheral blood.

The germline gives CDR1 MNHEY, CDR2 SVGAGI. Trimming at V came to 6 bases and at J to 0 bases, leaving 11 bases not matched to a gene. CDR3 length equals 18 residues. TCRdb re-called the reads with MiXCR, one entry per CDR3 protein. The sample consists of fewer than 15,000 distinct CDR3 sequences, approximately 17% of them appearing once. By share of the sample, this clonotype is medium-sized. The target antigen is unknown. The clonotype comes from a human patient who had a liver transplant. The T cells may partly be graft donor cells. The rearrangement joins TRBV6-5 to TRBJ2-4; TRBD2 aligns across 10 bases. The CDR3 sequence: CASRHTSGAKLAKNIQYF. The CDR3 nucleotides read TGTGCCAGCAGGCACACTAGCGGGGCAAAACTAGCCAAAAACATTCAGTACTTC.